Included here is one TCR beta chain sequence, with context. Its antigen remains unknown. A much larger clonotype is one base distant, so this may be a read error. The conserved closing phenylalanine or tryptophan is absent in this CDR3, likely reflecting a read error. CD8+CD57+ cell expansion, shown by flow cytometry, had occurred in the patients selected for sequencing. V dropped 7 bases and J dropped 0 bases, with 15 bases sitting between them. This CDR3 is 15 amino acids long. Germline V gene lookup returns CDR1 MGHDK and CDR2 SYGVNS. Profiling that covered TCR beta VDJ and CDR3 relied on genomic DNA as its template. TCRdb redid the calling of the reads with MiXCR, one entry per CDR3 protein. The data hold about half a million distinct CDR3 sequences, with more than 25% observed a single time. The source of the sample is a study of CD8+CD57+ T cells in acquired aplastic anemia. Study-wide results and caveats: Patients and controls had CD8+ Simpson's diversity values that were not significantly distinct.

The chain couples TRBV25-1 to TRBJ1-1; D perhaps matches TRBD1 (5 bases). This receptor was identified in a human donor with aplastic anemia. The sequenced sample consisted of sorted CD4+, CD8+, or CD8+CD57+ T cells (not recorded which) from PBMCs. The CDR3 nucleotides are TGTGCCAGCATCTTGGGGACTGTTATGAACACTGAAGCTTTCCTT. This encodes CASILGTVMNTEAFL.